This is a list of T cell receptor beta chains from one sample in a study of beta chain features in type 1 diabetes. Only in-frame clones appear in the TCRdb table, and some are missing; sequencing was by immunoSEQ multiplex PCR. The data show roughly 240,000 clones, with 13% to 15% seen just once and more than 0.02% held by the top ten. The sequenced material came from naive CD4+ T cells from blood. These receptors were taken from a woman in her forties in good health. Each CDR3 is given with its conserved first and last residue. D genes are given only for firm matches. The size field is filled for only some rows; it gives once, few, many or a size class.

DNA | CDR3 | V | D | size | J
TGTGCCAGCAGCTTCCTGGGGCGATTGAACACTGAAGCTTTCTTT | CASSFLGRLNTEAFF | TRBV7-2 | NA | few | TRBJ1-1
TGTGCCAGTAGTACCGGGACAGGGGGCTCCTACGAGCAGTACTTC | CASSTGTGGSYEQYF | TRBV19 | TRBD1 | few | TRBJ2-7
TGTGCCAGCAGTTACGGACAGGGGGCTAGCACAGATACGCAGTATTTT | CASSYGQGASTDTQYF | TRBV6-5 | TRBD1 | NA | TRBJ2-3
TGTGCCAGCTCACCATCGTCGGGACTAGCTCCCGGGGAGCTGTTTTTT | CASSPSSGLAPGELFF | TRBV18 | TRBD2 | NA | TRBJ2-2
TGCGCCAGCAGCTTGGGAGGGAGGGAGGTTAATTCACCCCTCCACTTT | CASSLGGREVNSPLHF | TRBV5-1 | NA | NA | TRBJ1-6
TGTGCCAGCAGACCCGGACACACCCGAACGGCTTTCTTT | CASRPGHTRTAFF | TRBV6-5 | NA | NA | TRBJ1-1
TGCGCCAGCAGCTTGGCCAGACAGAACACCGGGGAGCTGTTTTTT | CASSLARQNTGELFF | TRBV5-1 | NA | few | TRBJ2-2
TGCGCCAGCAGCTTGACAGGGGACGGCACAGATACGCAGTATTTT | CASSLTGDGTDTQYF | TRBV5-1 | TRBD1 | few | TRBJ2-3
TGTGCCAGTAGTATACGTGACAGCTTAAACACTGAAGCTTTCTTT | CASSIRDSLNTEAFF | TRBV19 | NA | NA | TRBJ1-1
TGTGCCAGCAGTGAATCGGGGTCTACGATGGAGTACTTC | CASSESGSTMEYF | TRBV25-1 | NA | NA | TRBJ2-7
TGCGCCAGCGGTCCCCCGGGGACTCCCGCGGCTGGCTACACCTTC | CASGPPGTPAAGYTF | TRBV5-1 | NA | NA | TRBJ1-2
TGTGCCAGCAGCTTAAGATCGGTTAATGCAGAGACCCAGTACTTC | CASSLRSVNAETQYF | TRBV7-2 | NA | NA | TRBJ2-5
TGTGCCAGCAGTTACCGGGGTAATGGCTACACCTTC | CASSYRGNGYTF | TRBV6-5 | NA | few | TRBJ1-2
TGTGCCAGCAATGGAGGGGGCATATACGAGCAGTACTTC | CASNGGGIYEQYF | TRBV2 | NA | few | TRBJ2-7
TGCGCCAGCAGCCAAGGATCACAGCATAATTCACCCCTCCACTTT | CASSQGSQHNSPLHF | TRBV4-1 | NA | few | TRBJ1-6
TGTGCTAGCAGCTTAGGTAGCTCCTTGGAGACCCAGTACTTC | CASSLGSSLETQYF | TRBV7-7 | NA | few | TRBJ2-5
TGTGCCAGCAGCCGCCCGACGGGCACCGGGGAGCTGTTTTTT | CASSRPTGTGELFF | TRBV5-6 | NA | few | TRBJ2-2
TGTGCCACCAGATCTAGCGGGGGGGCCCAAGAGACCCAGTACTTC | CATRSSGGAQETQYF | TRBV15 | TRBD2 | NA | TRBJ2-5
TGCGCCAGCAGCCAAGATGGGTATGGGACAGGGGGCAATGAGCAGTTCTTC | CASSQDGYGTGGNEQFF | TRBV4-3 | TRBD1 | few | TRBJ2-1
TGTGCCAGCAGCTTAGACTGGGCAGCCCAGCAGTTCTTC | CASSLDWAAQQFF | TRBV11-3 | NA | NA | TRBJ2-1
TGTGCCACCACCGGGACAGCTAGCACAGATACGCAGTATTTT | CATTGTASTDTQYF | TRBV10-3 | TRBD1 | NA | TRBJ2-3
TGTGCCAGCTCACCGCGAATGACCTACGAGCAGTACTTC | CASSPRMTYEQYF | TRBV18 | NA | NA | TRBJ2-7
TGCGCCAGCAGCTTGTCCCGGGACACAAATTCCTACGAGCAGTACTTC | CASSLSRDTNSYEQYF | TRBV5-1 | NA | NA | TRBJ2-7
TGTGCCAGCAGCTTTTACCGGGGGGGCCTAGATACGCAGTATTTT | CASSFYRGGLDTQYF | TRBV11-2 | TRBD2 | few | TRBJ2-3
TGCGCCAGCAGCGGAGGTGGATCTGGAAACACCATATATTTT | CASSGGGSGNTIYF | TRBV5-1 | NA | NA | TRBJ1-3
TGCGCCAGCAGCCAAGATTTTCGGGGCACTGAAGCTTTCTTT | CASSQDFRGTEAFF | TRBV4-3 | NA | few | TRBJ1-1
TGTGCCAGTTCTAGCGGCACAAGCACAGATACGCAGTATTTT | CASSSGTSTDTQYF | TRBV19 | TRBD2 | NA | TRBJ2-3
TGTGCCAGCTCACCACCGGGACTAGCGGGGGGCCACGAGACCCAGTACTTC | CASSPPGLAGGHETQYF | TRBV18 | TRBD2 | NA | TRBJ2-5
TGTGCCAGTAGGGGGACAGGGAACTATGGCTACACCTTC | CASRGTGNYGYTF | TRBV19 | TRBD1 | few | TRBJ1-2
TGTGCCAGCAGCGGGACAGGGGCGATTCCGGGTGGCTACACCTTC | CASSGTGAIPGGYTF | TRBV9 | TRBD1 | few | TRBJ1-2
TGTGCCAGCAGCTTGGCAACAACCGAAGACTATGGCTACACCTTC | CASSLATTEDYGYTF | TRBV5-6 | NA | NA | TRBJ1-2
TGTGCTAGCAGCTTAGACCGCCCTACAGGGCGCCAAGAGACCCAGTACTTC | CASSLDRPTGRQETQYF | TRBV7-7 | NA | NA | TRBJ2-5
TGCAGCTCTGGGCGGGGTGAGTCCTACAATGAGCAGTTCTTC | CSSGRGESYNEQFF | TRBV29-1 | NA | many | TRBJ2-1
TGTGCCAGCAGCCCCCCAGTCCCCCGAGAGCAGTACTTC | CASSPPVPREQYF | TRBV25-1 | NA | NA | TRBJ2-7
TGCGCCAGCAGCTTGGCGGCGGGGGGAGAGACCCAGTACTTC | CASSLAAGGETQYF | TRBV5-1 | TRBD2 | NA | TRBJ2-5
TGTGCCAGCACCCCAGCGGCCGCGGGGGCTCCCTACGAGCAGTACTTC | CASTPAAAGAPYEQYF | TRBV2 | NA | NA | TRBJ2-7
TGTGCCAGCTCACCACCGGTGGCTAGCGGGGGGAACAATGAGCAGTTCTTC | CASSPPVASGGNNEQFF | TRBV18 | TRBD2 | NA | TRBJ2-1
TGTGCCAGCAGCTTAGGCCGGGGACTAGCCCGGCCTGAGCAGTTCTTC | CASSLGRGLARPEQFF | TRBV7-8 | TRBD2 | NA | TRBJ2-1
TGCGCCAGCAGCTTCGGACAGGCCTCTAGCGAGCAGTACTTC | CASSFGQASSEQYF | TRBV5-1 | TRBD1 | few | TRBJ2-7
TGTGCCAGCAGATCGGGAAACTCCTACGAGCAGTACTTC | CASRSGNSYEQYF | TRBV5-4 | NA | few | TRBJ2-7
TGTGCCAGCAGCTGGACAGCGAACACCGGGGAGCTGTTTTTT | CASSWTANTGELFF | TRBV7-2 | NA | NA | TRBJ2-2
TGTGCCAGCAGCTTGGAAGCGGGGGATGAGACCCAGTACTTC | CASSLEAGDETQYF | TRBV5-6 | TRBD2 | few | TRBJ2-5
TGTGCCAGCACCTACCGGACAGGGGGTCCCTATGGCTACACCTTC | CASTYRTGGPYGYTF | TRBV13 | TRBD1 | NA | TRBJ1-2
TGTGCCAGCAGTAGGACAGGGGGGATTCCCTATGGCTACACCTTC | CASSRTGGIPYGYTF | TRBV27 | TRBD1 | NA | TRBJ1-2
TGCGCCAGCAGCCAAGACTCTCGGGGAGGACCCCTCTATGGCTACACCTTC | CASSQDSRGGPLYGYTF | TRBV4-1 | NA | NA | TRBJ1-2
TGTGCCAGCAGCGCGTGGGGACTAGCGGAGACCCAGTACTTC | CASSAWGLAETQYF | TRBV9 | TRBD2 | NA | TRBJ2-5
TGCAGCGTTCGGGGGGCAGCGGGTTGGACTGAAGCTTTCTTT | CSVRGAAGWTEAFF | TRBV29-1 | NA | few | TRBJ1-1
TGTGCCAGCAGCTCCTTCACAGATACGCAGTATTTT | CASSSFTDTQYF | TRBV11-2 | NA | NA | TRBJ2-3
TGCAGCGTTGAAGATAGGTTTCGAAAGGACTTTGTAAATGAGCAGTTCTTC | CSVEDRFRKDFVNEQFF | TRBV29-1 | NA | few | TRBJ2-1
TGTGCCAGCAGCCATCGACAGGCCGGCTCTGATACGCAGTATTTT | CASSHRQAGSDTQYF | TRBV14 | NA | few | TRBJ2-3
TGTGCCAGCAGACCGACAGGGGTCACCGGGGAGCTGTTTTTT | CASRPTGVTGELFF | TRBV2 | TRBD1 | NA | TRBJ2-2
TGTGCCAGCTCCCCACCGAGTTCCACCTACGAGCAGTACTTC | CASSPPSSTYEQYF | TRBV18 | NA | few | TRBJ2-7